Following are 31 T cell receptor beta chains from one sample sequenced in a study of T cell repertoires in cytomegalovirus infection. MiXCR, run by TCRdb on the reads, gives a single entry per CDR3 protein. The table lists roughly 230,000 distinct CDR3 sequences, under 25% of them singletons. What was sequenced was CD8+ T cells from PBMCs. The receptor source for this set is a human donor in good health (CMV status not recorded). Some clones in this sample may be carry-over from other donors' samples.

V gene TRBV28 combines with J gene TRBJ2-7, with a tentative D call TRBD1 (6 bases). V shed 7 bases and J shed 2 bases, with 18 bases lying between them. This CDR3 has 15 amino acids. CDR1 MDHEN and CDR2 SYDVKM come from the germline V gene. The CDR3 DNA reads as TGTGCCAGCATCACCAGGGGCCGGTCCCCCTACGAGCAGTACTTC. It is translated as CASITRGRSPYEQYF.

This clonotype was observed at least ten times. The rearrangement links TRBV7-2 to TRBJ2-7; maybe TRBD1 (5 bases). The V and J ends lost 1 base and 0 bases respectively, with 10 bases between them. The CDR3 is made up of 15 amino acids. Germline CDR1 SGHTA, CDR2 FQGNSA. The CDR3 DNA reads as TGTGCCAGCAGCTTAGGCGACAGCCCCTCCTACGAGCAGTACTTC. Its translation: CASSLGDSPSYEQYF. Variable domain in full (rest from reference TRBV7-2 and TRBJ2-7): GAGVSQSPSNKVTEKGKDVELRCDPISGHTALYWYRQSLGQGLEFLIYFQGNSAPDKSGLPSDRFSAERTGGSVSTLTIQRTQQEDSAVYLCASSLGDSPSYEQYFGPGTRLTVT.

This clonotype was counted at least ten times. The rearrangement joins TRBV7-9 to TRBJ2-7; D is undetermined. Trimming pared 5 bases from V and 0 bases from J, leaving 8 bases between. Germline V gene data show CDR1 as SEHNR and CDR2 as FQNEAQ (reference sequence). The CDR3 consists of 13 residues. The CDR3 DNA follows: TGTGCCAGCAGCAGCGCCGGCTCCTACGAGCAGTACTTC. Translating it yields CASSSAGSYEQYF.

This clonotype was recorded many times. The rearrangement joins TRBV5-5 to TRBJ2-1, with a weak D call TRBD1 (5 bases). CDR1 is SGHKS, CDR2 YYEKEE, per germline (reference sequence). The ends were cut back, 2 bases at V and 8 bases at J, with 14 bases in the middle. The CDR3 is 14 amino acids. This CDR3 reads CASSFSFLGDEQFF. Here the CDR3 DNA reads TGTGCCAGCAGCTTCTCATTTCTAGGGGATGAGCAGTTCTTC.

The chain couples TRBV9 to TRBJ2-2, with D uncertain. V gave up 2 bases and J gave up 4 bases, with 15 bases separating them. Germline V gives CDR1 SGDLS, CDR2 YYNGEE. This CDR3 comprises 16 residues. The CDR3 DNA reads as TGTGCCAGCAGCGTCTCCTCTTCCAGGCCCACCGGGGAGCTGTTTTTT. It encodes CASSVSSSRPTGELFF.

This clonotype was recorded many times. This chain connects TRBV12-3 or TRBV12-4 to TRBJ2-1; weak D call: TRBD2 (6 bases). The CDR3 has 15 residues. The V gene lost 5 bases and the J gene lost 9 bases, with 20 bases spanning the gap. In nucleotides, the CDR3 is TGTGCCAGCAGTCCGGGTGGAGGGGAGGCAGGTGAGCAGTTCTTC. It codes for CASSPGGGEAGEQFF.

This clonotype came up many times. The chain couples TRBV28 to TRBJ2-2, with D perhaps TRBD1 or TRBD2 (6 bases each). The CDR3 is made up of 14 amino acids. Trimming left V 2 bases short and J 7 bases short, with 11 bases between. Germline V gives CDR1 MDHEN, CDR2 SYDVKM. CDR3 nucleotides: TGTGCCAGCAGTTTAGGGGGGCAAGGCGGGGAGCTGTTTTTT. Residues: CASSLGGQGGELFF.

The sample holds a few counts of this clonotype. This chain links TRBV6-2 or TRBV6-3 with TRBJ2-5; 7 nucleotides line up with TRBD2. V lost 6 bases and J lost 0; bases outside the gene matches: 10. The germline V gene encodes CDR1 MNHEY and CDR2 SVGEGT. This CDR3 comprises 16 residues. CDR3 nucleotides: TGTGCCAGCAGGACTAAAACCGGGAGGAACCAAGAGACCCAGTACTTC. Translating it yields CASRTKTGRNQETQYF.

This clonotype was detected many times. The CDR3 sequence: CASSDLPNSYNEQFF. The DNA of the CDR3 is TGTGCCAGCAGTGATCTTCCGAACTCCTACAATGAGCAGTTCTTC. The rearrangement links TRBV6-4 to TRBJ2-1; no clear D. The CDR3 spans 15 residues. Trimming took off 3 bases at V and 0 bases at J, with 9 bases between the two ends. The germline V gene encodes CDR1 MRHNA and CDR2 SNTAGT.

This clonotype showed up just a few times. The rearrangement uses TRBV9 and TRBJ2-7; TRBD2 matches at 13 bases. CDR3 size: 17 residues. The V segment lost 2 bases and the J segment 0 bases; nucleotides outside the gene matches: 5. Germline CDR1 reads SGDLS; CDR2 reads YYNGEE. The CDR3 DNA follows: TGTGCCAGCAGCGTGGGGACTAGCGGGGCGGGCTCCTACGAGCAGTACTTC. This gives the protein CASSVGTSGAGSYEQYF.

This clonotype was counted a few times. The CDR3: CASSSRTRISDTQYF. The CDR3 nucleotides read TGTGCCAGCAGCTCACGGACTAGGATCTCAGATACGCAGTATTTT. The chain joins TRBV5-4 to TRBJ2-3; TRBD2 matches 7 bases. Germline-derived CDR1 and CDR2 are SGHNT and YYREEE (reference sequence). V shed 3 bases and J 4 bases; nucleotides not matched to a gene: 8. The CDR3 has 15 residues.

CDR3 residues: CASRQGSGTEAFF. The DNA for the CDR3 is TGCGCCAGCCGACAGGGATCGGGCACTGAAGCTTTCTTT. The chain couples TRBV5-1 to TRBJ1-1; 7 bases line up with TRBD1. The length of the CDR3 is 13 residues. V lost 7 bases to trimming and J lost 4 bases; unmatched junction nucleotides: 7. Germline V gene lookup returns CDR1 SGHRS and CDR2 YFSETQ.

This clonotype was seen many times. The rearrangement joins TRBV7-9 to TRBJ1-1; D remains unclear. The CDR3 is 12 amino acids. V dropped 3 bases and J dropped 8 bases, with 10 bases sitting between them. The germline CDR1 and CDR2 sequences are SEHNR and FQNEAQ (reference sequence). This CDR3 reads CASSFDPSEAFF. In nucleotides, the CDR3 is TGTGCCAGCAGCTTCGACCCCTCGGAAGCTTTCTTT.

The chain combines TRBV20-1 with TRBJ2-3, with D unclear. The germline CDR1 and CDR2 sequences are DFQATT and SNEGSKA (reference sequence). The CDR3 totals 15 residues. V lost 0 bases and J lost 0, with 10 bases in between. CDR3 region: CSARDSFISTDTQYF. The CDR3, as DNA: TGCAGTGCTAGAGATAGCTTTATTAGCACAGATACGCAGTATTTT.

The chain combines TRBV28 with TRBJ1-1, with D maybe TRBD1 (6 bases). CDR1 MDHEN and CDR2 SYDVKM come from the germline V gene. Deletions cut 3 bases from V and 6 bases from J, with 14 bases between. The CDR3 extends over 14 amino acids. This CDR3 is CASSFWDTGAEAFF. As DNA, the CDR3 is TGTGCCAGCAGTTTTTGGGACACTGGGGCTGAAGCTTTCTTT.

This clonotype was observed a few times. The chain uses TRBV27 and TRBJ2-5; D perhaps matches TRBD1 (5 bases). The CDR3 sequence is 11 residues long. V gave up 3 bases and J gave up 9 bases, with 8 bases separating them. Germline V lookup: CDR1 MNHEY, CDR2 SMNVEV (reference sequence). CDR3 in amino acids: CASSFQGAQYF. Here the CDR3 DNA reads TGTGCCAGCAGTTTTCAAGGGGCCCAGTACTTC.

The chain has TRBV12-3 or TRBV12-4 and TRBJ1-2; 8 positions agree with TRBD1. The CDR3 runs 16 residues. Trimming at V came to 5 bases and at J to 3 bases, leaving 11 bases not matched to a gene. The CDR3, as DNA: TGTGCCAGCAGTCCGACTTCTCAGGGGGCCTACTATGGCTACACCTTC. This encodes CASSPTSQGAYYGYTF.

The genes are TRBV23-1 and TRBJ2-7; TRBD1 agrees at 7 bases. TRBV23-1 is marked as an open reading frame, function uncertain. The CDR3 loop spans 14 amino acids. V lost 7 bases to trimming and J lost 2 bases; unmatched junction nucleotides: 8. In DNA form, the CDR3 reads TGCGCCAGCACGCCCGGGACAGATACCTACGAGCAGTACTTC. This encodes CASTPGTDTYEQYF.

This chain links TRBV2 with TRBJ2-7, with D possibly TRBD2 on 7 matching bases. Germline V gene data show CDR1 as SNHLY and CDR2 as FYNNEI. The CDR3 is 14 residues long. V was clipped by 6 bases and J by 6 bases, with 18 bases between them. CDR3 coding DNA: TGTGCCAGCAGCCCTTTGGGGGGGCAAGGCGAGCAGTACTTC. Encoded protein: CASSPLGGQGEQYF.

The sample holds many counts of this clonotype. The V call is TRBV12-3 or TRBV12-4, the J call TRBJ2-7; 12 bases align to TRBD2. The CDR3 contains 16 residues. The V segment lost 5 bases and the J segment 5 bases; nucleotides outside the gene matches: 10. In DNA, the CDR3 is TGTGCCAGCAGTATCGACGGACTAGCGGGGATTCACGAGCAGTACTTC. Protein product: CASSIDGLAGIHEQYF.

The V gene is TRBV11-1, the J gene TRBJ2-7, with 8 bases aligning to TRBD1. Unmatched junction bases numbered 6, after V lost 6 bases and J lost 5 bases. The germline V gene has CDR1 SGHAT and CDR2 FQDESV (reference sequence). This CDR3 comprises 13 residues. The DNA for the CDR3 is TGTGCCAGCAGTTCAGGGGGCATCGACGAGCAGTACTTC. Translation gives CASSSGGIDEQYF.

Points on this clonotype: This clone may be a read error of a much larger clone one base away. The V and J genes are TRBV20-1 and TRBJ1-2; maybe TRBD1 (6 bases). The V and J ends lost 6 bases and 5 bases respectively, with 16 bases between them. The V gene's germline CDR1 is DFQATT and CDR2 SNEGSKA (reference sequence). CDR3 size: 13 residues. The CDR3 loop is CSALFVGAYGYTF. CDR3 nucleotide sequence: TGCAGTGCCCTATTTGTGGGGGCGTATGGCTACACCTTC.

This clonotype was seen only a few times. The chain employs TRBV6-5 and TRBJ2-5, with 9 bases that match TRBD2. Germline V lookup: CDR1 MNHEY, CDR2 SVGAGI. After removal of 6 bases from V and 2 bases from J, the junction contained 4 bases not matched to a gene. The CDR3 is 14 amino acids. The CDR3, as DNA: TGTGCCAGCAGCCAAGGACTAGCGCAAGAGACCCAGTACTTC. This sequence encodes CASSQGLAQETQYF.

This clonotype showed up just a few times. The rearrangement uses TRBV20-1 and TRBJ2-1; D perhaps matches TRBD2 (5 bases). Trimming left V 0 bases short and J 1 base short, with 10 bases between. This CDR3 spans 15 amino acids. Germline CDR1 DFQATT, CDR2 SNEGSKA (reference sequence). The CDR3: CSARDGSRSYNEQFF. CDR3 bases: TGCAGTGCTAGAGATGGGAGCAGATCCTACAATGAGCAGTTCTTC.

This clonotype was seen a handful of times. This chain joins TRBV28 and TRBJ2-5; D might be TRBD1 (5 bases). This CDR3 has 16 residues. Germline V CDR1 and CDR2: MDHEN, SYDVKM. Between the trimmed V and J ends, which lost 4 bases and 0 bases, there was a span of 15 bases. CDR3 protein: CASSSPNRQNQETQYF. In nucleotides, the CDR3 is TGTGCCAGCAGTTCTCCAAATCGACAGAACCAAGAGACCCAGTACTTC.

The chain employs TRBV4-2 and TRBJ2-3, with 11 bases that match TRBD2. This CDR3 region has 20 residues. From germline, CDR1 is LGHNA and CDR2 YNFKEQ. The V segment lost 0 bases and the J segment 2 bases; nucleotides outside the gene matches: 13. The CDR3 nucleotides are TGTGCCAGCAGCCAAGACCCATCAGCGGTACTAGCGGGGGACACAGATACGCAGTATTTT. Translation: CASSQDPSAVLAGDTDTQYF.

The chain combines TRBV29-1 with TRBJ2-5, with 11 bases matching TRBD1. Germline CDR1 is SQVTM and CDR2 is ANQGSEA. The V segment lost 0 bases and the J segment 3 bases; nucleotides outside the gene matches: 9. This CDR3 comprises 17 residues. The CDR3 nucleotides read TGCAGCGTTGAAGAATGGGGCCCGGGACAGGGGGAAGAGACCCAGTACTTC. Its translation is CSVEEWGPGQGEETQYF. The variable domain in full, completed from reference TRBV29-1 and TRBJ2-5, reads SAVISQKPSRDICQRGTSLTIQCQVDSQVTMMFWYRQQPGQSLTLIATANQGSEATYESGFVIDKFPISRPNLTFSTLTVSNMSPEDSSIYLCSVEEWGPGQGEETQYFGPGTRLLVL.

J is TRBJ1-2 and V is TRBV12-3 or TRBV12-4, with D maybe TRBD1 (5 bases). Trimming shortened V by 7 bases and J by 3 bases, and 9 bases separated the two germline ends. The CDR3 has 12 residues. The CDR3 coding sequence is TGTGCCAGCACCGGGGCATACTATGGCTACACCTTC. It encodes CASTGAYYGYTF.

This clonotype was observed many times. The genes are TRBV7-2 and TRBJ2-1; 13 bases fit TRBD2. The V gene's germline CDR1 is SGHTA and CDR2 FQGNSA. With V trimmed by 5 bases and J by 10 bases, 11 bases remained unmatched. This CDR3 is built from 16 residues. The CDR3 bases are TGTGCCAGCAGCATACTGGGACTAGCGGGGACCATAGAGCAGTTCTTC. This encodes CASSILGLAGTIEQFF.

The table lists this clonotype with many counts. The J gene is TRBJ2-1, the V gene TRBV19; 7 bases are shared with TRBD1. The CDR3 consists of 15 residues. CDR1 and CDR2 from the germline V gene are LNHDA and SQIVND (reference sequence). With 7 bases clipped from V and 1 base from J, the junction kept 7 bases outside the gene matches. This CDR3 reads CASTTGQSSYNEQFF. The CDR3 nucleotides are TGTGCCAGTACCACGGGACAGTCTTCCTACAATGAGCAGTTCTTC.

This clonotype has only a few counts. The chain combines TRBV28 with TRBJ2-7; tentatively, D is TRBD1 or TRBD2 (7 bases each). CDR1 is MDHEN, CDR2 SYDVKM, per germline. Trimming removed 4 bases at V and 3 bases at J, with 16 bases between. The CDR3 sequence is 15 residues long. This chain's CDR3 is CASSYPGGAFYEQYF. Written as DNA, the CDR3 is TGTGCCAGCAGTTACCCAGGGGGGGCTTTCTACGAGCAGTACTTC.